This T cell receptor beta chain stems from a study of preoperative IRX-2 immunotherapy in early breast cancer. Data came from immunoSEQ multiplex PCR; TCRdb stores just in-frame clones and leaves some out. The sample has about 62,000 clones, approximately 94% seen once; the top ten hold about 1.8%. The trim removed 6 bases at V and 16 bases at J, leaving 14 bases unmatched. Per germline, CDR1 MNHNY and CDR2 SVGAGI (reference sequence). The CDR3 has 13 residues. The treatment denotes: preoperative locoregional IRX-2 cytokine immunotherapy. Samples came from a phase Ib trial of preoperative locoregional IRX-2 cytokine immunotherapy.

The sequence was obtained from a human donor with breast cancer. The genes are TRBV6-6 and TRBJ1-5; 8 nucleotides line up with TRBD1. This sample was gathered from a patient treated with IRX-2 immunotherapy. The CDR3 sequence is CASRVGGTGPFHF. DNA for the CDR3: TGTGCCAGCAGGGTTGGTGGGACAGGCCCCTTCCATTTT.